This note documents a single T cell receptor beta chain sequence. Produced via immunoSEQ multiplex PCR; TCRdb's table is partial and in-frame only. Of roughly 590,000 clones in the sample, around 95% are singletons; the top ten hold less than 0.13%. CD45RO-negative, CCR7-positively selected cells formed the naive CD8 fraction, excluding terminally differentiated effector memory CD45RA+ cells. The V gene lost 1 base and the J gene lost 0 bases, with 15 bases spanning the gap. The CDR3 contains 17 residues. CDR1 and CDR2 (germline): PRHDT, FYEKMQ (reference sequence). The source of the sample is a study of shared clonotypes between healthy human individuals.

Sequenced sample: naive CD8+ T cells sorted from blood. V usage is TRBV13 and J usage is TRBJ1-1; perhaps TRBD1 as D (5 bases). The TCR comes from a woman in her twenties or thirties in good health. The CDR3 spells CASSLDGRATMNTEAFF. CDR3 sequence (DNA): TGTGCCAGCAGCTTAGATGGCAGGGCGACCATGAACACTGAAGCTTTCTTT. Based on the CDR3 plus reference TRBV13 and TRBJ1-1, the full variable domain is AAGVIQSPRHLIKEKRETATLKCYPIPRHDTVYWYQQGPGQDPQFLISFYEKMQSDKGSIPDRFSAQQFSDYHSELNMSSLELGDSALYFCASSLDGRATMNTEAFFGQGTRLTVV.